This entry is about one TCR beta chain. Germline values: CDR1 MNHEY, CDR2 SVGAGI. This CDR3 is 15 amino acids long. The trim removed 1 base at V and 5 bases at J, leaving 6 bases unmatched. These data come from a study of blood T cell repertoires in COVID-19. Study context: Some COVID-19 samples were acute and others convalescent; all came from the United States, Italy and Spain. T cells, B-cell-depleted T cells, or PBMCs provided the cDNA or gDNA that served as material.

Under the authors' procedure: Amplifying reference gene primers gave estimates of nucleated cell counts. TCRdb keeps only in-frame clones here, not all; method: immunoSEQ multiplex PCR. That table furnishes V, J and clone size, whereas the DNA furnished D and trimming. This table has roughly 250,000 clones, roughly 90% appearing once. The receptor was derived from a middle-aged woman who had recovered from COVID-19. The sequencing sample was made of peripheral blood. The rearrangement joins TRBV6-5 to TRBJ2-7, with 9 bases aligning to TRBD1. Here the CDR3 DNA reads TGTGCCAGCAGTTACTATGGGACAGGGAACGACGAGCAGTACTTC. Translated, it gives CASSYYGTGNDEQYF.